The rows below give T cell receptor beta chains drawn from one sample of a study of shared clonotypes between healthy human individuals. Libraries were prepared by immunoSEQ multiplex PCR; TCRdb keeps only in-frame clonotypes and omits some of them. The sample has about 2 million clones, 85% to 95% seen once. Sequencing was done on a sample of naive CD4+ T cells sorted from blood. The source is a man aged 18 to 29 in good health. The CDR3 runs from the conserved cysteine through the conserved F or W. Each record gives: V gene, J gene, clone size, D gene, CDR3 DNA, CDR3 protein. The D gene is left open where the match is weak. Expanded clones get a size class; other rows say once, few or many, or leave the size out.

TRBV5-1	TRBJ2-3	NA	NA	TGCGCCAGCAGCTTGGGGGGTACCAGCACAGATACGCAGTATTTT	CASSLGGTSTDTQYF
TRBV9	TRBJ2-1	NA	NA	TGTGCCAGCAGCGCCCCGCCGGGTGAGCAGTTCTTC	CASSAPPGEQFF
TRBV2	TRBJ2-7	NA	TRBD1	TGTGCCAGCAGTGAGCCCCAAGGTGTACAGGGGTCCTACGAGCAGTACTTC	CASSEPQGVQGSYEQYF
TRBV2	TRBJ1-2	NA	NA	TGTGCCAGCAAGGGCGACGGGCTGGGGGATGGCTACACCTTC	CASKGDGLGDGYTF
TRBV14	TRBJ2-3	NA	TRBD2	TGTGCCAGCAGCCTCGGGCTAGCGGGGAGGGATACGCAGTATTTT	CASSLGLAGRDTQYF
TRBV28	TRBJ2-7	NA	TRBD2	TGTGCCAGCAGCACTGGCGGGGGGTTCTACGAGCAGTACTTC	CASSTGGGFYEQYF
TRBV4-1	TRBJ2-2	NA	NA	TGCGCCAGCAGCCAAGTGGTGGGTTGGGTGGCCGGGGAGCTGTTTTTT	CASSQVVGWVAGELFF
TRBV6-6	TRBJ1-2	NA	TRBD1	TGTGCCAGCAGTTACTCGGGGACAGGGACCTATGGCTACACCTTC	CASSYSGTGTYGYTF
TRBV10-1	TRBJ2-1	NA	NA	TGCGCCAGCAAAATTAATGAGCAGTTCTTC	CASKINEQFF
TRBV28	TRBJ1-5	NA	NA	TGTGCCAGCAGTCTGGACAGAAATCAGCCCCAGCATTTT	CASSLDRNQPQHF
TRBV11-2	TRBJ1-6	NA	TRBD1	TGTGCCAGCAGCCTAACCCGGGGACAGGAAAATTCACCCCTCCACTTT	CASSLTRGQENSPLHF
TRBV9	TRBJ2-1	NA	NA	TGTGCCAGCAGCGTAGGGGGTTCGGCTAGTTACAATGAGCAGTTCTTC	CASSVGGSASYNEQFF
TRBV27	TRBJ1-2	NA	NA	TGTGCCAGCAGTCGAACCCGGGACAATAACTATGGCTACACCTTC	CASSRTRDNNYGYTF
TRBV4-1	TRBJ2-7	NA	TRBD1	TGCGCCAGCAGCCGGGGGACAGGGAGCGAGCAGTACTTC	CASSRGTGSEQYF
TRBV10-3	TRBJ2-7	NA	TRBD1	TGTGCCATCAGGGACAGGGGGCGTGACGAGCAGTACTTC	CAIRDRGRDEQYF
TRBV7-2	TRBJ2-7	NA	TRBD1	TGTGCCAGCAGCTTAGTTCTCCGGGACAGCTACGAGCAGTACTTC	CASSLVLRDSYEQYF
TRBV25-1	TRBJ1-4	NA	NA	TGTGCCAGCAGTGCCTGGAGGGGTAATGAAAAACTGTTTTTT	CASSAWRGNEKLFF
TRBV19	TRBJ1-5	NA	TRBD1	TGTGCCAGTACCCAACAGGGGGCCCATCAGCCCCAGCATTTT	CASTQQGAHQPQHF
TRBV30	TRBJ1-6	NA	NA	TGTGCCTGGAGTGTACCTGGGTTTAATTCACCCCTCCACTTT	CAWSVPGFNSPLHF
TRBV28	TRBJ1-2	once	NA	TGTGCCAGCAGTTCCGCCCAGGGAATCTATGGCTACACCTTC	CASSSAQGIYGYTF
TRBV5-1	TRBJ1-3	NA	NA	TGCGCCAGCAGCTTGGGGTCAGCCCGCGGAAACACCATATATTTT	CASSLGSARGNTIYF
TRBV5-4	TRBJ2-5	NA	NA	TGTGCCAGCACCGCGAGGGGGGGGCAAGAGACCCAGTACTTC	CASTARGGQETQYF
TRBV30	TRBJ1-6	NA	TRBD1	TGTGCCTGGAGGGCAGGGGGCTCCTATAATTCACCCCTCCACTTT	CAWRAGGSYNSPLHF
TRBV29-1	TRBJ1-4	NA	TRBD1	TGCAGCGTGGACGCCGGGACAGGGTTCCAAAAACTGTTTTTT	CSVDAGTGFQKLFF
TRBV7-2	TRBJ2-2	few	NA	TGTGCCAGCAGCGTTAGGGCCCCCATCGGGGAGCTGTTTTTT	CASSVRAPIGELFF
TRBV20-1	TRBJ1-2	NA	NA	TGCAGTGCATGGAGGGAAAGCGGCCTCACCTTC	CSAWRESGLTF
TRBV7-3	TRBJ2-1	NA	NA	TGTGCCAGCAGCTTACGATCCAGTAGCTCCTACAATGAGCAGTTCTTC	CASSLRSSSSYNEQFF
TRBV18	TRBJ2-3	NA	TRBD1	TGTGCCAGCTCGCCACAGGGGGCTACCTTCAGCTCCACAGATACGCAGTATTTT	CASSPQGATFSSTDTQYF
TRBV9	TRBJ2-5	NA	NA	TGTGCCAGCAGCGTAGAGCCAGGGGAGCGTGGGACCCAGTACTTC	CASSVEPGERGTQYF
TRBV2	TRBJ2-7	NA	TRBD1	TGTGCCAGCACGGCCCGGACAGGGATCTACGAGCAGTACTTC	CASTARTGIYEQYF
TRBV28	TRBJ1-5	NA	NA	TGTGCCAGCAGTTTTGAGGGGATAGGGGATCAGCCCCAGCATTTT	CASSFEGIGDQPQHF
TRBV29-1	TRBJ2-3	NA	NA	TGCAGCGTTGAATCGTCCGCTACCCTGGGAGATACGCAGTATTTT	CSVESSATLGDTQYF
TRBV19	TRBJ1-1	NA	TRBD1	TGTGCCAGTCGCAGACAGGGCGATTGGGTGAACACTGAAGCTTTCTTT	CASRRQGDWVNTEAFF
TRBV7-9	TRBJ2-7	NA	NA	TGTGCCAGCAGCCCGCCCTCGGACGGCACCTACGAGCAGTACTTC	CASSPPSDGTYEQYF
TRBV18	TRBJ2-7	NA	NA	TGTGCCAGCTCCAAGGCGGGACAGACCTACGAGCAGTACTTC	CASSKAGQTYEQYF
TRBV30	TRBJ1-1	NA	NA	TGTGCCTGGAGGGATTCTTCCGGGACCACTGAAGCTTTCTTT	CAWRDSSGTTEAFF
TRBV2	TRBJ2-5	NA	TRBD2	TGTGCCAGCAGCCTTACTCTAGGACTAGCAGGGAGTGCCCAGTACTTC	CASSLTLGLAGSAQYF
TRBV5-1	TRBJ1-6	NA	NA	TGCGCCAGCAGGGTAGGGGAGCTGACCGGTTCACCCCTCCACTTT	CASRVGELTGSPLHF
TRBV7-2	TRBJ2-1	NA	NA	TGTGCCAGCAGCCCACGTCTCCCCAACCCTTTTGATGAGCAGTTCTTC	CASSPRLPNPFDEQFF
TRBV11-2	TRBJ1-4	NA	TRBD1	TGTGCCAGCAGTCCTTGGGGACAGATTAATGAAAAACTGTTTTTT	CASSPWGQINEKLFF
TRBV11-3	TRBJ1-1	NA	NA	TGTGCCAGCAGCCCCGGACAGACGAACACTGAAGCTTTCTTT	CASSPGQTNTEAFF
TRBV5-1	TRBJ1-1	NA	TRBD1	TGCGCCAGCAGCTTGACAGGGGAGAGAGCTTTCTTT	CASSLTGERAFF